These 25 T cell receptor beta chains share one sample of origin, sequenced in a study of T cells in Graves' hyperthyroidism and ophthalmopathy. RNA transcripts gave rise to amplified TCR beta CDR3 regions. The HTBI set primed first-round TCR CDR3 RT-PCR. TCRdb redid the calling of the multiplex PCR reads with MiXCR, one entry per CDR3 protein. The repertoire holds approximately 320,000 distinct CDR3 sequences, with over 15% as singletons. Sample: blood. The origin of the receptors is a man aged 25 to 45 with Graves' hyperthyroidism.

V gene TRBV5-1 combines with J gene TRBJ2-5; D call uncertain. Germline CDR1 SGHRS, CDR2 YFSETQ. The ends were cut back, 0 bases at V and 4 bases at J, with 19 bases in the middle. CDR3 size: 17 residues. The CDR3 protein is CASSLVRQTRLGETQYF. The CDR3 region has the DNA TGCGCCAGCAGCTTGGTGCGTCAGACCAGGCTGGGAGAGACCCAGTACTTC.

This sequence joins TRBV20-1 and TRBJ2-1; D is perhaps TRBD1 or TRBD2 (6 bases each). There are 15 residues in the CDR3. CDR1 is DFQATT and CDR2 is SNEGSKA in the germline V gene (reference sequence). V was clipped by 2 bases and J by 2 bases, with 13 bases between them. CDR3 in DNA: TGCAGTGCTAGAATTGGGGGCGGGACCTACAATGAGCAGTTCTTC. This gives the protein CSARIGGGTYNEQFF.

The chain has TRBV3-1 and TRBJ1-2; possibly TRBD1 for D (5 bases). This CDR3 region has 14 residues. From germline, CDR1 is LGHDT and CDR2 YNNKEL (reference sequence). With 4 bases removed from V and 4 bases from J, the gap between germline ends came to 13 bases. The CDR3 is CASSLQGGSYGYTF. The DNA for the CDR3 is TGTGCCAGCAGCCTGCAGGGCGGTAGCTATGGCTACACCTTC.

The chain is built from TRBV3-1 and TRBJ2-1, with D possibly matching TRBD1 (6 bases). Germline CDR1 LGHDT, CDR2 YNNKEL (reference sequence). The CDR3 spans 12 residues. V lost 8 bases, J lost 7 bases, and 12 bases lay in between. CDR3 sequence: CASRRQENEQFF. Here the CDR3 DNA reads TGTGCCAGCCGAAGACAGGAGAATGAGCAGTTCTTC.

This clonotype was detected only a few times. This chain joins TRBV5-1 and TRBJ1-5; maybe TRBD1 (5 bases). The V end lost 4 bases, the J end lost 6 bases, and 17 bases lay between the germline ends. Germline-derived CDR1 and CDR2 are SGHRS and YFSETQ. The CDR3 runs 15 residues. CDR3 sequence reads: CASSPEGSGAQPQHF. CDR3 nucleotide sequence: TGCGCCAGCAGCCCGGAGGGTAGCGGGGCTCAGCCCCAGCATTTT.

This clonotype has only a few counts. V is TRBV6-5 and J is TRBJ1-5, with D tentatively TRBD1 (6 bases). In germline, CDR1 is MNHEY, CDR2 SVGAGI. The CDR3 sequence is 15 residues long. V dropped 6 bases and J dropped 2 bases, with 14 bases sitting between them. This CDR3 reads CASSYRVEGNQPQHF. DNA for the CDR3: TGTGCCAGCAGCTACAGGGTAGAGGGCAATCAGCCCCAGCATTTT.

This chain connects TRBV29-1 to TRBJ1-1, with D perhaps matching TRBD1 (5 bases). V lost 3 bases to trimming and J lost 3 bases, with 14 bases between them. Per germline, CDR1 SQVTM and CDR2 ANQGSEA. This CDR3 is built from 14 residues. DNA for the CDR3: TGCAGCGTTGAGGGGCCAACCAGGGACACTGAAGCTTTCTTT. As protein: CSVEGPTRDTEAFF.

At least ten counts were recorded for this clonotype. The CDR3 region is CATRKGQGEETQYF. The DNA of the CDR3 is TGTGCCACGAGAAAGGGACAGGGAGAAGAGACCCAGTACTTC. J is TRBJ2-5 and V is TRBV6-1, with TRBD1 matching 9 bases. V shed 10 bases and J 3 bases; nucleotides not matched to a gene: 9. Per the germline V gene, CDR1 is MNHNS and CDR2 is SASEGT. The CDR3 contains 14 residues.

The chain carries TRBV4-1 and TRBJ1-2; D is unresolved. CDR1 is MGHRA, CDR2 YSYEKL, per germline. CDR3 length: 15 residues. V dropped 0 bases and J dropped 3 bases, with 11 bases sitting between them. CDR3 DNA: TGCGCCAGCAGCCAAGATCTTGCAGGCTACTATGGCTACACCTTC. It specifies CASSQDLAGYYGYTF.

This CDR3 reads CASRRTGDNTGELFF. In DNA, the CDR3 is TGCGCCAGCAGGAGGACAGGGGACAACACCGGGGAGCTGTTTTTT. The chain has TRBV4-1 and TRBJ2-2, with 9 bases that match TRBD1. With V trimmed by 6 bases and J by 2 bases, 4 bases remained unmatched. The CDR3 extends over 15 amino acids. CDR1 MGHRA and CDR2 YSYEKL come from the germline V gene.

Comment on this clonotype: This clone may be a read error of a much larger clone one base away. The V call is TRBV30, the J call TRBJ2-1, with 11 bases matching TRBD2. From germline, CDR1 is GTSNPN and CDR2 SVGIG (reference sequence). This CDR3 region has 14 residues. V shed 8 bases, J shed 7 bases, and the junction held 10 bases outside the gene matches. The CDR3 protein is CAAYSGRASNEQFF. The CDR3 nucleotides are TGTGCCGCCTATAGCGGGAGGGCGTCAAATGAGCAGTTCTTC.

The V and J genes are TRBV6-2 or TRBV6-3 and TRBJ2-3; 14 nucleotides line up with TRBD2. Germline V gene lookup returns CDR1 MNHEY and CDR2 SVGEGT. The CDR3 has 15 residues. V shed 3 bases, J shed 8 bases, and the junction held 4 bases outside the gene matches. CDR3 sequence reads: CASSYGLAGGGTQYF. The CDR3 DNA is TGTGCCAGCAGTTATGGACTAGCGGGAGGAGGTACGCAGTATTTT.

This clonotype was counted many times. The V call is TRBV2, the J call TRBJ2-7, with 10 bases aligning to TRBD2. The CDR3 is 13 residues long. Germline V gene sequence: CDR1 SNHLY, CDR2 FYNNEI. Unmatched junction bases numbered 5, after V lost 8 bases and J lost 4 bases. CDR3 protein: CASGEREGYEQYF. Written as DNA, the CDR3 is TGTGCCAGCGGGGAGCGGGAGGGTTACGAGCAGTACTTC.

V is TRBV20-1 and J is TRBJ2-4; D gene uncertain. The CDR3 is 10 amino acids. Trimming took off 5 bases at V and 5 bases at J, with 4 bases between the two ends. CDR1 and CDR2 from the germline V gene are DFQATT and SNEGSKA (reference sequence). The CDR3 bases are TGCAGTGCTCCGCAAAACATTCAGTACTTC. Translating it yields CSAPQNIQYF.

J is TRBJ1-1 and V is TRBV3-1; D is ambiguous. The CDR3 has 11 amino acids. Germline CDR1 reads LGHDT; CDR2 reads YNNKEL (reference sequence). V dropped 1 base and J dropped 9 bases, with 6 bases sitting between them. The CDR3: CASSQGGQAFF. The CDR3 nucleotides are TGTGCCAGCAGCCAAGGTGGGCAAGCTTTCTTT.

This clonotype was counted at least ten times. The rearrangement joins TRBV20-1 to TRBJ1-1; a weak D match, TRBD1 (5 bases). CDR1 and CDR2 from the germline V gene are DFQATT and SNEGSKA (reference sequence). V lost 5 bases and J lost 7, with 20 bases in between. This CDR3 comprises 14 residues. The CDR3 DNA is TGCAGTGCTTTGCCCAGAACAAGGGGAGATGAAGCTTTCTTT. It encodes CSALPRTRGDEAFF.

A word on this clonotype: One base away lies a much larger clone, so this may be a sequencing read error. The chain couples TRBV3-1 to TRBJ2-1; D is unclear. Per the germline V gene, CDR1 is LGHDT and CDR2 is YNNKEL (reference sequence). The CDR3 has 13 amino acids. CDR3: CASSQEPDNEQLF. CDR3 sequence (DNA): TGTGCCAGCAGCCAAGAGCCCGACAATGAGCAGCTCTTC.

This clonotype was seen at least ten times. V and J are TRBV20-1 and TRBJ2-3; D gene uncertain. Germline CDR1 DFQATT, CDR2 SNEGSKA (reference sequence). The CDR3 extends over 13 amino acids. Deletions cut 5 bases from V and 1 base from J, with 10 bases between. CDR3 in DNA: TGCAGTGCTCACCCGACCCGCACAGATACGCAGTATTTT. Its protein is CSAHPTRTDTQYF.

Concerning this clonotype itself: Relative to the germline gene, one junction end is altered; a read error may explain this. The CDR3 is CAPSEVQGQGYNEQFF. The CDR3 DNA reads TGTGCCCCCAGTGAGGTACAGGGACAGGGGTACAATGAGCAGTTCTTC. The chain links TRBV24-1 to TRBJ2-1; 10 bases are a match to TRBD1. The germline V gene has CDR1 KGHDR and CDR2 SFDVKD. The CDR3 contains 16 residues.

The sample holds many counts of this clonotype. The rearrangement joins TRBV27 to TRBJ2-5; unclear D gene. From germline, CDR1 is MNHEY and CDR2 SMNVEV (reference sequence). The CDR3 consists of 13 residues. V lost 2 bases and J 1 base, leaving 5 bases between the germline ends. CDR3 in amino acids: CASSLRFQETQYF. Here the CDR3 DNA reads TGTGCCAGCAGTTTACGCTTCCAAGAGACCCAGTACTTC.

There are a few counts of this clonotype. The chain is built from TRBV12-3 or TRBV12-4 and TRBJ1-2, with a weak D call TRBD1 (5 bases). This CDR3 has 13 residues. V gave up 8 bases and J gave up 7 bases, with 17 bases separating them. The chain's CDR3 is CASCSSYGTGYTF. Written as DNA, the CDR3 is TGTGCCAGCTGCTCCTCTTATGGGACTGGCTACACCTTC.

This clonotype was counted at least ten times. CDR3 amino acids: CASSPSGEKEQFF. The CDR3 bases are TGCGCCAGCTCCCCGTCAGGAGAGAAGGAGCAGTTCTTC. The chain has TRBV5-1 and TRBJ2-1; D uncertain. Germline V lookup: CDR1 SGHRS, CDR2 YFSETQ. CDR3 length: 13 amino acids. The ends were cut back, 7 bases at V and 10 bases at J, with 18 bases in the middle.

Only a few counts were recorded for this clonotype. The chain is built from TRBV11-3 and TRBJ2-1; 12 bases are a match to TRBD2. The CDR3 runs 15 residues. V lost 8 bases to trimming and J lost 8 bases; unmatched junction nucleotides: 10. CDR1 and CDR2 from the germline V gene are SGHNT and YENEEA. Here the CDR3 DNA reads TGTGCCAGCTCGCTAGCGGGAGGGGTTCTGTATGAGCAGTTCTTC. Protein product: CASSLAGGVLYEQFF.

This clonotype came up many times. The chain is built from TRBV3-1 and TRBJ1-1; D gene ambiguous. The CDR3 has 14 amino acids. Trimming cost V 1 base and J 3 bases, with 9 bases left between them. Germline loops: CDR1 LGHDT, CDR2 YNNKEL (reference sequence). In nucleotides, the CDR3 is TGTGCCAGCAGCCAAGCGTCCATCGACACTGAAGCTTTCTTT. Amino acids: CASSQASIDTEAFF.

On this clonotype: A clone one base away is much larger, so this may be a read error. The chain employs TRBV12-3 or TRBV12-4 and TRBJ1-2; weak D call: TRBD1 (5 bases). CDR3 length: 12 amino acids. The CDR3 is CASSRQSYVYTF. The CDR3 DNA reads as TGTGCCAGCAGCAGACAGAGCTATGTCTACACCTTC.